The sequence of this T cell receptor (beta chain) was determined in a study of blood T cell repertoires in COVID-19. Study context: Acute and convalescent COVID-19 specimens originated in the United States, Italy and Spain. Sources were T cells, B-cell-depleted T cells, or PBMCs; the material itself was cDNA or gDNA.

Participants, about 18 to 89 years old, spanned under 25 US areas. Assignment of participants to cohorts was predicated upon participant-reported clinical history. The CDR3 covers 10 residues. With 7 bases removed from V and 7 bases from J, the gap between germline ends came to 7 bases. The germline CDR1 and CDR2 sequences are SGHTA and FQGTGA. Assay used: immunoSEQ multiplex PCR; TCRdb lists only in-frame clones, some missing. The repertoire holds around 140,000 clones, with approximately 84% as singletons. This TCR was recovered from a woman aged 45 to 65 with acute COVID-19. The chain uses TRBV7-3 and TRBJ1-2; unclear D gene. Sequencing was done on a sample of PBMCs or T cells enriched from blood (not recorded which). The CDR3 DNA reads TGTGCCAGCATATCGTGTGGCTACACCTTC. Protein product: CASISCGYTF.